Presented here are 20 T cell receptor beta chains from one specimen sequenced in a study of blood T cells in healthy people across ages. For the second PCR, which ran for 7 to 11 cycles, a sample-barcoded 5' primer and a J-beta primer mix were used. A single record per CDR3 protein comes from TCRdb applying MiXCR to the 5' RACE reads. The sample lists 700,000 to 900,000 distinct CDR3 sequences; roughly 25% were seen once. This same sample was also taken into another study, of T cells of mothers and their children.

Sequencing was carried out using blood. The source is a boy aged 10-17 years in good health.

As for this clonotype: One end of the junction fails to match germline, which may point to a read error. This chain connects TRBV27 to TRBJ2-5; D uncertain. This CDR3 has 14 residues. Germline V gene sequence: CDR1 MNHEY, CDR2 SMNVEV (reference sequence). The CDR3 is CASSLQESSYEQHF. CDR3 nucleotides: TGTGCCAGCAGTTTACAAGAGTCGAGCTACGAGCAGCACTTC.

This clonotype was recorded a few times. This chain uses TRBV2 with TRBJ2-5, with 8 nucleotides matching TRBD1. Germline V gene data show CDR1 as SNHLY and CDR2 as FYNNEI. This CDR3 has 12 residues. Losses at the gene ends were 10 bases for V and 5 bases for J; bases not matched to a gene: 6. In DNA, the CDR3 is TGTGCCACCACGGACAGGGACGAGACCCAGTACTTC. It encodes CATTDRDETQYF.

V is TRBV5-1 and J is TRBJ2-1, with unresolved D. The CDR3 extends over 15 amino acids. CDR1 is SGHRS, CDR2 YFSETQ, per germline. V was pared by 6 bases and J by 0 bases, with 13 bases between. The CDR3 protein is CASTETASSYNEQFF. As DNA, the CDR3 is TGCGCCAGCACGGAGACGGCCAGCTCCTACAATGAGCAGTTCTTC.

The gene calls are TRBV11-2 and TRBJ1-2; no firm D call. Germline V gives CDR1 SGHAT, CDR2 FQNNGV. The CDR3 contains 12 residues. Trimming took 10 bases from V and 2 from J, leaving 11 bases between them. The CDR3 protein is CAIHLGNYGYTF. The DNA of the CDR3 is TGTGCCATACACTTGGGAAACTATGGCTACACCTTC.

This chain joins TRBV30 and TRBJ2-4, with D perhaps matching TRBD2 (6 bases). Germline CDR1 GTSNPN, CDR2 SVGIG (reference sequence). The germline V and J ends were trimmed by 5 bases and 3 bases, with 20 bases remaining between them. The CDR3 is 16 residues long. The CDR3 reads CAWDPPSTAGKNIQYF. The CDR3 region has the DNA TGTGCCTGGGATCCGCCCTCGACAGCGGGCAAAAACATTCAGTACTTC.

This clonotype has only a few counts. The V and J genes are TRBV29-1 and TRBJ2-7, with 12 bases that match TRBD2. Trimming took 6 bases from V and 3 from J; bases not matched to a gene: 3. The CDR3 contains 13 residues. CDR1 SQVTM and CDR2 ANQGSEA come from the germline V gene. The CDR3 DNA sequence: TGCAGCGTCCGACTAGCGGGGGTCTACGAGCAGTACTTC. It translates to CSVRLAGVYEQYF.

V usage is TRBV15 and J usage is TRBJ2-7; D possibly corresponds to TRBD1 (6 bases). Germline V CDR1 and CDR2: LNHNV, YYDKDF (reference sequence). This CDR3 has 16 residues. The V end was cut by 1 base, the J end by 3 bases, with 16 bases between. The CDR3 bases are TGTGCCACCAGCAGAGTAGGGGGTCCTCTCCTCTACGAGCAGTACTTC. Translation gives CATSRVGGPLLYEQYF. Combining the CDR3 with reference TRBV15 and TRBJ2-7 gives the whole variable domain DAMVIQNPRYQVTQFGKPVTLSCSQTLNHNVMYWYQQKSSQAPKLLFHYYDKDFNNEADTPDNFQSRRPNTSFCFLDIRSPGLGDTAMYLCATSRVGGPLLYEQYFGPGTRLTVT.

This clonotype was counted a few times. The chain recombines TRBV9 with TRBJ2-2; TRBD2 is a possible D gene (6 bases). Germline V gene sequence: CDR1 SGDLS, CDR2 YYNGEE. The CDR3 length is 17 residues. V lost 0 bases and J lost 1, with 13 bases in between. CDR3 amino acids: CASSVDARTKNTGELFF. DNA of the CDR3: TGTGCCAGCAGCGTAGATGCCCGGACTAAGAACACCGGGGAGCTGTTTTTT.

This clonotype was observed a handful of times. This sequence joins TRBV6-7 and TRBJ2-5; D tentatively fits TRBD1 or TRBD2 (5 bases each). TRBV6-7 counts as an open reading frame of uncertain function. This CDR3 is 9 amino acids long. In DNA, the CDR3 is TGTCTTGGGGGAGAGACCCAGTACTTC. Encoded protein: CLGGETQYF.

The chain joins TRBV12-3 or TRBV12-4 to TRBJ1-2, with D hard to call. The CDR3 covers 13 residues. Trimming pared 2 bases from V and 4 bases from J, leaving 8 bases between. In DNA form, the CDR3 reads TGTGCCAGCAGTTTAAATCACATCTATGGCTACACCTTC. Residues: CASSLNHIYGYTF.

This sequence joins TRBV3-1 and TRBJ2-5; D not resolved. The germline CDR1 and CDR2 sequences are LGHDT and YNNKEL (reference sequence). Trimming removed 0 bases at V and 2 bases at J, with 10 bases between. The CDR3 is 15 amino acids. The CDR3 loop is CASSQDTAFQETQYF. The DNA of the CDR3 is TGTGCCAGCAGCCAAGATACGGCCTTTCAAGAGACCCAGTACTTC.

Details on this clonotype: Its ends do not fully match the called genes, so a read error is possible. V usage is TRBV6-1 and J usage is TRBJ2-7; 7 bases map to TRBD1. Germline V gene sequence: CDR1 MNHNS, CDR2 SASEGT. The CDR3 runs to 12 residues. DNA of the CDR3: TGTGCCAGCAGTGAAGGGACGGACAGGTCACATTTC. The encoded protein is CASSEGTDRSHF.

To note about this clonotype: The junction shows a germline mismatch at one end, possibly a read error. This chain uses TRBV12-3 or TRBV12-4 with TRBJ2-5; no definite D call. The CDR3 spans 12 residues. This chain's CDR3 is CASKISQETQYF. The CDR3 DNA is TGTGCGAGCAAGATATCCCAAGAGACCCAGTACTTC.

This chain links TRBV7-2 with TRBJ2-1; 9 nucleotides match TRBD1. J lost 4 bases, V lost 4 bases, and 8 bases had no gene match. The CDR3 has 16 residues. Germline assignment: CDR1 SGHTA and CDR2 FQGNSA. For the CDR3, the DNA is TGTGCCAGCAGCTCCCGGAGGGGACAGGGTTACAATGAGCAGTTCTTC. Its protein is CASSSRRGQGYNEQFF.

This chain joins TRBV12-3 or TRBV12-4 and TRBJ1-1; tentative D call: TRBD1 (5 bases). The V end lost 5 bases, the J end lost 1 base, and 11 bases lay between the germline ends. The CDR3 is made up of 14 amino acids. CDR3 protein: CASSTRGSNTEAFF. DNA of the CDR3: TGTGCCAGCAGTACCCGGGGCTCGAACACTGAAGCTTTCTTT.

This clonotype has a handful of counts. The V gene is TRBV20-1, the J gene TRBJ2-1, with D hard to call. Germline values: CDR1 DFQATT, CDR2 SNEGSKA (reference sequence). The CDR3 consists of 15 residues. With 4 bases removed from V and 2 bases from J, the gap between germline ends came to 15 bases. CDR3 DNA sequence: TGCAGTGCTACCCCGGTTATGAACCCCTACAATGAGCAGTTCTTC. Residues: CSATPVMNPYNEQFF.

This clonotype was detected only a few times. The CDR3: CASSLGLVNTDTQYF. As DNA, the CDR3 is TGCGCCAGCAGCTTGGGACTAGTGAACACAGATACGCAGTATTTT. This chain connects TRBV5-1 to TRBJ2-3; TRBD2 might be the D (6 bases). With 0 bases removed from V and 2 bases from J, the gap between germline ends came to 10 bases. The CDR3 sequence is 15 residues long. Germline V lookup: CDR1 SGHRS, CDR2 YFSETQ. The full variable domain, completed using reference TRBV5-1 and TRBJ2-3, is KAGVTQTPRYLIKTRGQQVTLSCSPISGHRSVSWYQQTPGQGLQFLFEYFSETQRNKGNFPGRFSGRQFSNSRSEMNVSTLELGDSALYLCASSLGLVNTDTQYFGPGTRLTVL.

This clonotype was seen a handful of times. CDR3 bases: TGCAGTGCTAGAGCCGTGGGGGAATCCCAAGAGACCCAGTACTTC. This translates into CSARAVGESQETQYF. The gene calls are TRBV20-1 and TRBJ2-5; perhaps D is TRBD1 or TRBD2 (5 bases each). The CDR3 sequence is 15 residues long. Trimming stripped 1 base from V and 1 base from J, with 13 bases between. Germline CDR1 and CDR2: DFQATT and SNEGSKA (reference sequence).

The chain is built from TRBV2 and TRBJ1-2, with D possibly TRBD1 on 6 matching bases. Looked up from germline, CDR1 is SNHLY and CDR2 is FYNNEI. There are 15 residues in the CDR3. V lost 2 bases, J lost 8 bases, and 18 bases lay in between. Here the CDR3 DNA reads TGTGCCAGCAGTGAACCCGGGAGGGGGACGGTGGGCTACACCTTC. Protein: CASSEPGRGTVGYTF.

The CDR3 DNA reads TGTGCCAGCAGTTTTTCCGGGACAGGACTCAATGAGCAGTTCTTC. Protein sequence: CASSFSGTGLNEQFF. V gene TRBV6-5 combines with J gene TRBJ2-1; 8 nucleotides align to TRBD1. Per germline, CDR1 MNHEY and CDR2 SVGAGI. CDR3 length equals 15 residues. The junction had 8 bases not matched to a gene; V was cut back by 4 bases and J by 6 bases.